A single sample is the source of the 21 T cell receptor beta chains below, sequenced in a study of vaccination effects on CD4 cells after COVID-19. Assay used: immunoSEQ multiplex PCR; TCRdb lists only in-frame clones, some missing. The sample holds tens of thousands of clones, approximately 76% seen once. Viral peptide pools were used in the ViraFEST assay to expand antigen-specific CD4+ T cells, and sequencing came afterward. Researchers isolated CD4+ T cells once around 11 days of culture had elapsed. Prior SARS-CoV-2 infection was absent in the vaccine recipients, as shown by negative nucleocapsid antibodies. These receptors are not linked to any known antigen. Sequenced material: CD4+ T cells from PBMCs cultured with HCoV-NL63 spike peptides, taken before COVID-19 vaccination. The receptors were sampled from a human donor who received a COVID-19 vaccine.

This clone was observed a handful of times. The chain uses TRBV12-5 and TRBJ1-5; possibly TRBD1 for D (6 bases). Trimming removed 5 bases at V and 4 bases at J, with 9 bases between. Germline values: CDR1 LGHNT, CDR2 FRNRAP. CDR3 size: 13 residues. The DNA for the CDR3 is TGTGCTAGTGGTAGGACAGAGAATCAGCCCCAGCATTTT. Translation: CASGRTENQPQHF.

Only one count was recorded for this clone. This chain links TRBV18 with TRBJ2-3; possibly TRBD2 for D (5 bases). V was clipped by 3 bases and J by 0 bases, with 10 bases between them. The length of the CDR3 is 15 residues. In germline, CDR1 is KGHSH, CDR2 LQKENI. CDR3 sequence reads: CASSPRGSSTDTQYF. CDR3 coding DNA: TGTGCCAGCTCACCCCGGGGTTCTAGCACAGATACGCAGTATTTT.

The chain links TRBV2 to TRBJ2-7; the D is unclear. Germline values: CDR1 SNHLY, CDR2 FYNNEI. This CDR3 region has 12 residues. The CDR3 DNA reads TGTGCCGGCAGGACGGACTCCTACGAGCAGTACGTC. Protein product: CAGRTDSYEQYV.

This sequence joins TRBV19 and TRBJ2-3, with D possibly matching TRBD2 (7 bases). This CDR3 contains 14 residues. V lost 2 bases, J lost 3 bases, and 9 bases lay in between. The V gene's germline CDR1 is LNHDA and CDR2 SQIVND (reference sequence). CDR3 in amino acids: CASSIRGATDTQYF. The CDR3 DNA is TGTGCCAGTAGTATACGGGGGGCAACAGATACGCAGTATTTT.

This chain joins TRBV10-2 and TRBJ2-7; TRBD2 is a possible D gene (5 bases). Per the germline V gene, CDR1 is WSHSY and CDR2 is SAAADI. The V end was cut by 6 bases, the J end by 4 bases, with 10 bases between. The CDR3 sequence is 12 residues long. CDR3 nucleotide sequence: TGCGCCAGCAGCTCCCGCGGGTACGAGCAGTACGTC. Amino acid sequence: CASSSRGYEQYV.

In its sample, this clone was seen once. This chain uses TRBV7-2 with TRBJ1-4; a possible D gene is TRBD1 (5 bases). CDR1 SGHTA and CDR2 FQGNSA come from the germline V gene. CDR3 length equals 14 residues. V was pared by 4 bases and J by 10 bases, with 16 bases between. The CDR3 reads CASSSPGGLGKLFF. CDR3 DNA: TGTGCCAGCAGCTCCCCGGGGGGATTAGGAAAACTGTTTTTT.

V is TRBV28 and J is TRBJ1-2; no firm D call. The CDR3 has 13 amino acids. The germline V gene encodes CDR1 MDHEN and CDR2 SYDVKM. V dropped 5 bases and J dropped 4 bases, with 11 bases sitting between them. The CDR3 spells CASSLSKVYGYTF. CDR3 nucleotide sequence: TGTGCCAGCAGTCTCTCAAAGGTCTATGGCTACACCTTC.

This clone was counted a few times. The CDR3, as DNA: TGCGCCAGCAGCCAAGGCCGGGACAGGGGGATATCACCCCTCCACTTT. Translated: CASSQGRDRGISPLHF. V and J are TRBV4-1 and TRBJ1-6; TRBD1 aligns across 11 bases. CDR3 length: 16 residues. V trimming: 1 base; J trimming: 10 bases; junction bases outside the gene matches: 6. The V gene's germline CDR1 is MGHRA and CDR2 YSYEKL.

The chain carries TRBV13 and TRBJ2-1; D unresolved. Per the germline V gene, CDR1 is PRHDT and CDR2 is FYEKMQ (reference sequence). CDR3 size: 14 residues. V lost 4 bases and J 0 bases, leaving 7 bases between the germline ends. The chain's CDR3 is CASSSVTSYNEQFF. CDR3 sequence (DNA): TGTGCCAGCAGCTCGGTCACCTCCTACAATGAGCAGTTCTTC.

The chain links TRBV27 to TRBJ1-2, with D perhaps TRBD1 (6 bases). The CDR3 is 16 residues long. CDR1 is MNHEY and CDR2 is SMNVEV in the germline V gene (reference sequence). V lost 5 bases and J 7 bases, leaving 23 bases between the germline ends. CDR3 coding DNA: TGTGCCAGCAGTCTGAAGCTGGTGGGACATCGAGGTGGCTACACCTTC. Translated: CASSLKLVGHRGGYTF.

V gene TRBV6-1 combines with J gene TRBJ2-5; no reliable D call. Germline V gives CDR1 MNHNS, CDR2 SASEGT. The CDR3 totals 15 residues. With 2 bases removed from V and 2 bases from J, the gap between germline ends came to 12 bases. The CDR3 loop reads CASSETRTFQETQYF. The CDR3 region has the DNA TGTGCCAGCAGTGAAACGAGGACGTTTCAAGAGACCCAGTACTTC.

This chain uses TRBV5-4 with TRBJ1-2; D ambiguous. The CDR3 loop spans 13 amino acids. Deletions cut 4 bases from V and 4 bases from J, with 11 bases between. Germline values: CDR1 SGHNT, CDR2 YYREEE (reference sequence). The DNA of the CDR3 is TGTGCCAGCAGCGGGAAACCACTCTATGGCTACACCTTC. Its protein product is CASSGKPLYGYTF.

The chain uses TRBV5-8 and TRBJ2-5; D is unresolved. This CDR3 contains 16 residues. Germline V CDR1 and CDR2: SGHTS, YDEGEE. Trimming removed 3 bases at V and 5 bases at J, with 20 bases between. The CDR3 spells CASSSAKLPSAETQYF. The CDR3 DNA reads as TGTGCCAGCAGCTCGGCTAAATTACCATCCGCGGAGACCCAGTACTTC.

Comments on this clone: This sample also contains other DNA sequences that code for the same CDR3. The chain links TRBV10-1 to TRBJ2-1; weak D call: TRBD1 (5 bases). Germline-derived CDR1 and CDR2 are WNHNN and SYGVQD (reference sequence). The CDR3 is 13 residues long. The V end lost 2 bases, the J end lost 3 bases, and 5 bases lay between the germline ends. The DNA of the CDR3 is TGCGCCAGCAGTGAGCAGGGCTACAATGAGCAGTTCTTC. Translation gives CASSEQGYNEQFF.

The chain couples TRBV6-5 to TRBJ2-5; D is perhaps TRBD1 (6 bases). The CDR3 has 15 residues. The V end was cut by 2 bases, the J end by 7 bases, with 17 bases between. The V gene's germline CDR1 is MNHEY and CDR2 SVGAGI. The CDR3 region is CASSYQWSGVATQYF. The CDR3 nucleotides read TGTGCCAGCAGTTACCAATGGTCAGGGGTGGCGACCCAGTACTTC.

This clone was found once. The chain recombines TRBV3-1 (or the pseudogene TRBV3-2) with TRBJ1-2, with unresolved D. Per the germline V gene, CDR1 is LGHDT and CDR2 is YNNKEL (reference sequence). Deletions cut 2 bases from V and 5 bases from J, with 6 bases between. The CDR3 length is 12 residues. CDR3 sequence: CASSQMQYGYTF. The DNA of the CDR3 is TGTGCCAGCAGCCAAATGCAGTATGGCTACACCTTC.

This clone was observed a handful of times. V usage is TRBV2 and J usage is TRBJ1-1; unclear D gene. Trimming shortened V by 7 bases and J by 0 bases, and 12 bases separated the two germline ends. The CDR3 is 14 amino acids. The germline CDR1 and CDR2 sequences are SNHLY and FYNNEI. The CDR3 sequence is CASTYLSMNTEAFF. As DNA, the CDR3 is TGTGCCAGCACCTACCTCAGTATGAACACTGAAGCTTTCTTT.

The rearrangement links TRBV11-1 to TRBJ2-2, with 7 positions matching TRBD2. The germline V gene encodes CDR1 SGHAT and CDR2 FQDESV (reference sequence). This CDR3 region has 16 residues. V shed 3 bases, J shed 5 bases, and the junction held 9 bases outside the gene matches. CDR3 nucleotides: TGTGCCAGCAGCTTTAGGCGCGGGGGAAGAACCGGGGAGCTGTTTTTT. This encodes CASSFRRGGRTGELFF.

The rearrangement uses TRBV2 and TRBJ2-5; possible D gene TRBD1, 5 bases. The ends were cut back, 2 bases at V and 3 bases at J, with 7 bases in the middle. This CDR3 comprises 13 residues. The germline V gene has CDR1 SNHLY and CDR2 FYNNEI. The DNA of the CDR3 is TGTGCCAGCAGTGAAAACAGGAAAGAGACCCAGTACTTC. Translated: CASSENRKETQYF. Variable domain in full (rest from reference TRBV2 and TRBJ2-5): EPEVTQTPSHQVTQMGQEVILRCVPISNHLYFYWYRQILGQKVEFLVSFYNNEISEKSEIFDDQFSVERPDGSNFTLKIRSTKLEDSAMYFCASSENRKETQYFGPGTRLLVL.

The chain has TRBV7-2 and TRBJ2-3; 8 positions agree with TRBD1. The CDR3 sequence is 16 residues long. Trimming at V came to 0 bases and at J to 0 bases, leaving 2 bases not matched to a gene. The germline CDR1 and CDR2 sequences are SGHTA and FQGNSA. Here the CDR3 DNA reads TGTGCCAGCAGCTTAGCTGGACAGGGAAGCACAGATACGCAGTATTTT. It encodes CASSLAGQGSTDTQYF.

This chain links TRBV6-5 with TRBJ2-4, with 9 bases that match TRBD1. The J segment lost 1 base and the V segment lost 4 bases, leaving 5 bases of the junction unmatched. Germline lookup yields CDR1 MNHEY and CDR2 SVGAGI. The CDR3 length is 16 residues. The CDR3 region is CASSSGTGIAKNIQYF. DNA for the CDR3: TGTGCCAGCAGTTCGGGGACAGGGATCGCCAAAAACATTCAGTACTTC.